Listed here are 26 T cell receptor beta chains from one sample, sequenced in a study of shared clonotypes between healthy human individuals. Clones were read by immunoSEQ multiplex PCR, and TCRdb kept only the in-frame ones, dropping some. The sample lists about 1.5 million clones, 95% to 99% occurring once. Sequencing used naive CD4+ T cells sorted from blood. The subset was: CD45RA+ positively selected. The origin of the receptors is a man under 40 in good health.

This CDR3 reads CASSLQGRGMYEQYF. Written as DNA, the CDR3 is TGTGCCAGCAGTCTCCAAGGGCGCGGGATGTACGAGCAGTACTTC. The J gene is TRBJ2-7, the V gene TRBV27, with D possibly being TRBD2 (6 bases). Germline V gene data show CDR1 as MNHEY and CDR2 as SMNVEV (reference sequence). This CDR3 contains 15 residues. The V end lost 5 bases, the J end lost 4 bases, and 18 bases lay between the germline ends.

The CDR3 loop is CASSQVVRDTDHTF. Written as DNA, the CDR3 is TGCGCCAGCAGCCAAGTGGTGCGGGACACGGATCACACCTTC. The chain recombines TRBV4-1 with TRBJ1-2; D might be TRBD1 (6 bases). Germline V gene lookup returns CDR1 MGHRA and CDR2 YSYEKL. This CDR3 has 14 residues. The ends were cut back, 1 base at V and 12 bases at J, with 18 bases in the middle.

The rearrangement joins TRBV9 to TRBJ2-1; tentatively, D is TRBD2 (8 bases). The CDR3 runs to 16 residues. Germline-derived CDR1 and CDR2 are SGDLS and YYNGEE. Trimming left V 4 bases short and J 4 bases short, with 18 bases between. CDR3 bases: TGTGCCAGCAGCCCACAGGGGATAGCGGGGTACAATGAGCAGTTCTTC. It translates to CASSPQGIAGYNEQFF.

This clone was detected once. The chain combines TRBV7-9 with TRBJ1-1, with no clear D. The V and J ends lost 3 bases and 4 bases respectively, with 9 bases between them. The CDR3 totals 13 residues. The germline CDR1 and CDR2 sequences are SEHNR and FQNEAQ (reference sequence). CDR3 in DNA: TGTGCCAGCAGCTTCGGGGAGGGCACTGAAGCTTTCTTT. This codes for CASSFGEGTEAFF.

The genes are TRBV5-1 and TRBJ1-2; 9 bases are shared with TRBD1. Germline V CDR1 and CDR2: SGHRS, YFSETQ. The CDR3 loop spans 13 amino acids. V shed 9 bases and J 7 bases; nucleotides not matched to a gene: 10. The CDR3 loop reads CAIRDRDVLGYTF. The CDR3 DNA reads TGCGCCATTAGGGACAGGGACGTTCTTGGCTACACCTTC.

The chain combines TRBV18 with TRBJ1-4, with TRBD1 matching 9 bases. The V gene's germline CDR1 is KGHSH and CDR2 LQKENI. With V trimmed by 3 bases and J by 8 bases, 4 bases remained unmatched. CDR3 length equals 14 residues. Here the CDR3 reads CASSPATGGEKLFF. In DNA form, the CDR3 reads TGTGCCAGCTCACCTGCGACAGGGGGAGAAAAACTGTTTTTT.

The chain combines TRBV6-6 with TRBJ2-2, with D hard to call. The germline V gene has CDR1 MNHNY and CDR2 SVGAGI (reference sequence). Trimming removed 3 bases from V and 0 bases from J, with 8 bases in between. The CDR3 length is 15 residues. The CDR3 sequence is CASSYGGPNTGELFF. DNA of the CDR3: TGTGCCAGCAGTTATGGCGGTCCGAACACCGGGGAGCTGTTTTTT.

This clone occurred once. The rearrangement links TRBV9 to TRBJ1-2, with 9 nucleotides matching TRBD1. The J segment lost 4 bases and the V segment lost 3 bases, leaving 4 bases of the junction unmatched. CDR3 length: 14 amino acids. CDR1 is SGDLS, CDR2 YYNGEE, per germline. CDR3: CASSGDRGIYGYTF. In DNA, the CDR3 is TGTGCCAGCAGCGGAGACAGGGGGATCTATGGCTACACCTTC.

The gene calls are TRBV5-4 and TRBJ2-5; 7 bases are a match to TRBD2. The CDR3 covers 14 residues. J lost 2 bases, V lost 4 bases, and 5 bases had no gene match. Germline V gives CDR1 SGHNT, CDR2 YYREEE (reference sequence). The CDR3 sequence: CASSPLGGQETQYF. The CDR3 nucleotides are TGTGCCAGCAGCCCTCTGGGGGGGCAAGAGACCCAGTACTTC.

The CDR3 sequence is CASSFVSSGRALYNEQFF. Written as DNA, the CDR3 is TGTGCCAGCAGCTTCGTGAGTAGCGGGAGGGCACTTTACAATGAGCAGTTCTTC. The chain carries TRBV7-2 and TRBJ2-1; 11 positions match TRBD2. Trimming at V came to 3 bases and at J to 4 bases, leaving 11 bases not matched to a gene. From germline, CDR1 is SGHTA and CDR2 FQGNSA. The CDR3 is 18 amino acids.

V gene TRBV18 combines with J gene TRBJ2-7; weak D call: TRBD1 (6 bases). This CDR3 spans 13 amino acids. V was pared by 5 bases and J by 3 bases, with 11 bases between. CDR1 KGHSH and CDR2 LQKENI come from the germline V gene. CDR3 protein: CASSSTGFYEQYF. CDR3 in DNA: TGTGCCAGCTCATCGACAGGTTTCTACGAGCAGTACTTC.

The gene calls are TRBV6-6 and TRBJ2-1; D is ambiguous. In germline, CDR1 is MNHNY, CDR2 SVGAGI (reference sequence). Trimming pared 6 bases from V and 8 bases from J, leaving 17 bases between. The CDR3 is 14 amino acids. CDR3 DNA: TGTGCCAGCAGGGGTAAATTATTGGGCGATGAGCAGTTCTTC. Translating it yields CASRGKLLGDEQFF.

As to this clone: Other DNA sequences within the sample encode an identical CDR3. The rearrangement joins TRBV9 to TRBJ2-1, with 11 bases matching TRBD2. V gave up 3 bases and J gave up 1 base; unmatched junction bases: 0. Germline CDR1 and CDR2: SGDLS and YYNGEE. The CDR3 has 15 residues. In nucleotides, the CDR3 is TGTGCCAGCAGCGGGACTAGCGGGTCCTACAATGAGCAGTTCTTC. It is translated as CASSGTSGSYNEQFF.

V gene TRBV12-5 combines with J gene TRBJ2-1, with 12 bases matching TRBD1. Trimming at V came to 4 bases and at J to 9 bases, leaving 4 bases not matched to a gene. Germline loops: CDR1 LGHNT, CDR2 FRNRAP. The CDR3 extends over 14 amino acids. In DNA, the CDR3 is TGTGCTAGTGGTTCGGGACAGGGGGCAAGTGAGCAGTTCTTC. The encoded protein is CASGSGQGASEQFF.

The J gene is TRBJ1-5, the V gene TRBV28, with D tentatively TRBD1 (5 bases). CDR3 length: 17 amino acids. Germline V gene sequence: CDR1 MDHEN, CDR2 SYDVKM. The V gene lost 6 bases and the J gene lost 7 bases, with 25 bases spanning the gap. CDR3 coding DNA: TGTGCCAGCAGCCCCTCAGAGGGACTCTCATTGTCGCAGCCCCAGCATTTT. It is translated as CASSPSEGLSLSQPQHF.

Of note for this clone: Other DNA sequences within the sample encode an identical CDR3. The chain employs TRBV5-4 and TRBJ2-7; the match to TRBD2 covers 13 bases. V was pared by 4 bases and J by 1 base, with 5 bases of the junction left unmatched. The length of the CDR3 is 16 residues. CDR1 SGHNT and CDR2 YYREEE come from the germline V gene (reference sequence). The CDR3: CASSPGLAGVSYEQYF. CDR3 nucleotide sequence: TGTGCCAGCAGCCCCGGACTAGCGGGAGTTTCCTACGAGCAGTACTTC.

The chain combines TRBV30 with TRBJ1-3; 10 nucleotides line up with TRBD1. This CDR3 is built from 12 residues. V dropped 8 bases and J dropped 5; count of bases not matched to a gene: 3. The germline CDR1 and CDR2 sequences are GTSNPN and SVGIG (reference sequence). CDR3 bases: TGTGCCCAGGGACAGGGGAGAAACACCATATATTTT. It is translated as CAQGQGRNTIYF.

The V gene is TRBV14, the J gene TRBJ1-3, with D unclear. Germline CDR1 reads SGHDN; CDR2 reads FVKESK. Trimming shortened V by 1 base and J by 1 base, and 8 bases separated the two germline ends. The CDR3 loop spans 15 amino acids. CDR3 sequence (DNA): TGTGCCAGCAGCCAAGCACGGGGTTCTGGAAACACCATATATTTT. It codes for CASSQARGSGNTIYF.

The genes are TRBV2 and TRBJ2-4; 7 nucleotides agree with TRBD2. Losses at the gene ends were 2 bases for V and 12 bases for J; bases not matched to a gene: 4. Germline loops: CDR1 SNHLY, CDR2 FYNNEI. The CDR3 has 12 residues. The CDR3 region is CASSEHWGGQYF. The CDR3 nucleotides read TGTGCCAGCAGTGAACATTGGGGGGGTCAGTACTTC.

In nucleotides, the CDR3 is TGCAGTGGGGATGAGCAGTTCTTC. Translated: CSGDEQFF. The rearrangement links TRBV29-1 to TRBJ2-1; the D is unclear. Germline V gene data show CDR1 as SQVTM and CDR2 as ANQGSEA. This CDR3 contains 8 residues.

J is TRBJ2-5 and V is TRBV27; possibly TRBD1 or TRBD2 for D (6 bases each). The CDR3 is made up of 15 amino acids. Germline CDR1 MNHEY, CDR2 SMNVEV (reference sequence). The V end lost 3 bases, the J end lost 5 bases, and 16 bases lay between the germline ends. This chain's CDR3 is CASSLRGGSRETQYF. The CDR3 DNA reads as TGTGCCAGCAGTTTGCGAGGGGGGAGCCGGGAGACCCAGTACTTC.

This sequence joins TRBV10-2 and TRBJ1-5; no reliable D call. The CDR3 is made up of 15 amino acids. Germline lookup yields CDR1 WSHSY and CDR2 SAAADI. Trimming stripped 0 bases from V and 7 bases from J, with 13 bases between. The CDR3 sequence: CASSESTGGKQPQHF. The CDR3, as DNA: TGCGCCAGCAGTGAGTCGACCGGCGGGAAACAGCCCCAGCATTTT.

This clone was detected only once. CDR3 DNA: TGCGCCAGCACTCAAAGCGGGATATCCTACGAGCAGTACTTC. Amino acid sequence: CASTQSGISYEQYF. This chain connects TRBV10-2 to TRBJ2-7; TRBD2 aligns across 7 bases. The CDR3 consists of 14 residues. Germline trimming cut 7 bases from V and 1 base from J; bases unmatched to any gene: 7. CDR1 and CDR2 from the germline V gene are WSHSY and SAAADI.

The chain combines TRBV6-6 with TRBJ2-1; D is unclear. V dropped 2 bases and J dropped 13 bases, with 12 bases sitting between them. The length of the CDR3 is 12 residues. CDR1 and CDR2 (germline): MNHNY, SVGAGI (reference sequence). In DNA form, the CDR3 reads TGTGCCAGCAGTTACGGGATAGGGAAACAGTTCTTC. Translating gives CASSYGIGKQFF.

V usage is TRBV7-8 and J usage is TRBJ1-5, with D possibly being TRBD1 (6 bases). Per germline, CDR1 SGHVS and CDR2 FQNEAQ. The CDR3 has 16 residues. The V end lost 2 bases, the J end lost 7 bases, and 18 bases lay between the germline ends. CDR3 in DNA: TGTGCCAGCAGCTTAACTCCCCGTACAGGGTTCCAGCCCCAGCATTTT. Translated: CASSLTPRTGFQPQHF.

As concerns this clone: Other DNA sequences in the same sample also yield this CDR3. The chain has TRBV18 and TRBJ2-3; unclear D gene. Per the germline V gene, CDR1 is KGHSH and CDR2 is LQKENI. This CDR3 comprises 13 residues. Trimming took 1 base from V and 3 from J, leaving 5 bases between them. CDR3 residues: CASSPLRTDTQYF. CDR3 bases: TGTGCCAGCTCACCACTGAGGACAGATACGCAGTATTTT.